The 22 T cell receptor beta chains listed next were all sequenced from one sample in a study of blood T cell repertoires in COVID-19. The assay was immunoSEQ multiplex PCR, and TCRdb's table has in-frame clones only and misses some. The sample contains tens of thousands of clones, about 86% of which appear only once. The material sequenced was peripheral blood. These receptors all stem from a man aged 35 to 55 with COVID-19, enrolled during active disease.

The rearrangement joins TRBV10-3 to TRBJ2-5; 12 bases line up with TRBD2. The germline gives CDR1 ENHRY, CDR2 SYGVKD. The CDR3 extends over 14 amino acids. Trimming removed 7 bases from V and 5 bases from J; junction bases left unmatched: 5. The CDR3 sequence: CAITSGGAGETQYF. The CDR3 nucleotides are TGTGCCATCACTAGCGGGGGGGCCGGGGAGACCCAGTACTTC.

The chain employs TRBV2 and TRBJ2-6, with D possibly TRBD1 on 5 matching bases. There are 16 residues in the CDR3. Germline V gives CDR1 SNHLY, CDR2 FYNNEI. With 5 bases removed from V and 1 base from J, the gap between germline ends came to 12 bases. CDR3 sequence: CASSSMGLSGANVLTF. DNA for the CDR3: TGTGCCAGCAGTTCGATGGGGCTATCTGGGGCCAACGTCCTGACTTTC.

The CDR3 protein is CASKNLAGEGDTQYF. Here the CDR3 DNA reads TGTGCCAGCAAAAATCTAGCGGGGGAAGGGGATACGCAGTATTTT. V usage is TRBV27 and J usage is TRBJ2-3; 10 bases fit TRBD2. The CDR3 is made up of 15 amino acids. Losses at the gene ends were 7 bases for V and 6 bases for J; bases not matched to a gene: 10. Germline CDR1 is MNHEY and CDR2 is SMNVEV (reference sequence).

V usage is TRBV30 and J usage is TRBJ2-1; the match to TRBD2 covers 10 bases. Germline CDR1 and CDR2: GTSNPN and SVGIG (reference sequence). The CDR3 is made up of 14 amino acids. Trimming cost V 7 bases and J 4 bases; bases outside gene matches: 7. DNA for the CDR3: TGTGCCTTTAGACTAGCGGGCCATTACAATGAGCAGTTCTTC. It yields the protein CAFRLAGHYNEQFF.

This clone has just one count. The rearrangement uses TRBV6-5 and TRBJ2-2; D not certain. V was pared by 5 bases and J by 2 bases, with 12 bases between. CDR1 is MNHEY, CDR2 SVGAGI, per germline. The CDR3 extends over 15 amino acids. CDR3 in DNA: TGTGCCAGCAGTCTGGAACGACTCAACACCGGGGAGCTGTTTTTT. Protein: CASSLERLNTGELFF.

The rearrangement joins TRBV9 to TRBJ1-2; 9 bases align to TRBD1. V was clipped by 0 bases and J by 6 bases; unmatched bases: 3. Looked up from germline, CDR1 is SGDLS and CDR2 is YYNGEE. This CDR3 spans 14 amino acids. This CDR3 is CASSVGGTGHGYTF. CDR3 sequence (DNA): TGTGCCAGCAGCGTAGGAGGGACAGGGCATGGCTACACCTTC.

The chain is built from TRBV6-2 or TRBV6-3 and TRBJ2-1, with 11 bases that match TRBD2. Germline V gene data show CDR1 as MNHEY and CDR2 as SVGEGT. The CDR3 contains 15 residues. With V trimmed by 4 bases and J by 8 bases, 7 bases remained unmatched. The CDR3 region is CASSSVAGGQDEQFF. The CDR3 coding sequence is TGTGCCAGCAGTTCGGTAGCGGGGGGGCAGGATGAGCAGTTCTTC.

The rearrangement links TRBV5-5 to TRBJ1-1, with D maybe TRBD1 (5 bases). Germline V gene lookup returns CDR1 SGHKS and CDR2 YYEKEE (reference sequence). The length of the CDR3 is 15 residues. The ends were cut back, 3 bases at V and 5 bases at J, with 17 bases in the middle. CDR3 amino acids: CASSSGLREVTEAFF. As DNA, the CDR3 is TGTGCCAGCAGCTCGGGGCTTAGGGAGGTTACTGAAGCTTTCTTT.

The CDR3 DNA reads TGTGCCACCAGTGCCACAGGGTCGGGTGAAAAACTGTTTTTT. It specifies CATSATGSGEKLFF. J is TRBJ1-4 and V is TRBV24-1; the D gene is possibly TRBD1 (6 bases). Germline loops: CDR1 KGHDR, CDR2 SFDVKD. V lost 5 bases and J lost 7, with 13 bases in between. The CDR3 has 14 amino acids.

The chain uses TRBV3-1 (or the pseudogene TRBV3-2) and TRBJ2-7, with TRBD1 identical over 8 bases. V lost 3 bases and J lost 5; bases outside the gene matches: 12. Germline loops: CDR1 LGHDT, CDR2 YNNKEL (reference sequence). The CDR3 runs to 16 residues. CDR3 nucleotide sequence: TGTGCCAGCAGCCACGTTCGGACAGGGAAACAACACGAGCAGTACTTC. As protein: CASSHVRTGKQHEQYF.

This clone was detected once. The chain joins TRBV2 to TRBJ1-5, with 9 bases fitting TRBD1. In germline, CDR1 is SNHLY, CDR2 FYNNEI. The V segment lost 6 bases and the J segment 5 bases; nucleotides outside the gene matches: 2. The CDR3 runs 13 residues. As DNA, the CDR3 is TGTGCCAGCAGGGGACAGGGCCATCAGCCCCAGCATTTT. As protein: CASRGQGHQPQHF. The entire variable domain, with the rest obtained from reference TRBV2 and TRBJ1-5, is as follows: EPEVTQTPSHQVTQMGQEVILRCVPISNHLYFYWYRQILGQKVEFLVSFYNNEISEKSEIFDDQFSVERPDGSNFTLKIRSTKLEDSAMYFCASRGQGHQPQHFGDGTRLSIL.

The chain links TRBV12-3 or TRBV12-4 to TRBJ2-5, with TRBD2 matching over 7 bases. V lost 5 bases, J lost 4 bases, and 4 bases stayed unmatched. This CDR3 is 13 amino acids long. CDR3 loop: CASSILARETQYF. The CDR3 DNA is TGTGCCAGCAGTATACTAGCGAGAGAGACCCAGTACTTC.

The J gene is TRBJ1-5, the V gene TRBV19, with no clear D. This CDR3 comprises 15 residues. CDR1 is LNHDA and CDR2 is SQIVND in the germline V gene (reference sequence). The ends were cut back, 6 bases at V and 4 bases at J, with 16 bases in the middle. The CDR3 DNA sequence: TGTGCCAGTAGCTCCTTGCAACCCAGAAATCAGCCCCAGCATTTT. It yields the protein CASSSLQPRNQPQHF.

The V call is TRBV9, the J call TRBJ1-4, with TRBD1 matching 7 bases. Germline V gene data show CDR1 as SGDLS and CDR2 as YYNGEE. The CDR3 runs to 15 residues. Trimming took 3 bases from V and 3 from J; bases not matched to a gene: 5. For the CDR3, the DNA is TGTGCCAGCAGCGGCCGGGACAGATCTAATGAAAAACTGTTTTTT. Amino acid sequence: CASSGRDRSNEKLFF.

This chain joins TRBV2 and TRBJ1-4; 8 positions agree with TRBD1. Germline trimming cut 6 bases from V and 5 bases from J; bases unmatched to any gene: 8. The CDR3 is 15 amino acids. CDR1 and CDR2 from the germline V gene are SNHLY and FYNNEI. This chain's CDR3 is CASRGRTGINEKLFF. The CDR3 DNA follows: TGTGCCAGCAGGGGAAGGACAGGGATCAATGAAAAACTGTTTTTT.

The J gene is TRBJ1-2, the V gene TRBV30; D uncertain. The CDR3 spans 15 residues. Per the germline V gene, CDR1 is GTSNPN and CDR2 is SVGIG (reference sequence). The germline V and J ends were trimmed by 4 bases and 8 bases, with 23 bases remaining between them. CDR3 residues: CAWTSGILSMEGYTF. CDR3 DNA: TGTGCCTGGACCTCCGGGATATTATCTATGGAGGGCTACACCTTC.

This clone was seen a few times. The CDR3 DNA follows: TGTGCCAGCAGTCAAGAGGGGGACCAGCCCCAGCATTTT. Protein sequence: CASSQEGDQPQHF. The chain employs TRBV2 and TRBJ1-5, with D perhaps TRBD1 (6 bases). CDR1 SNHLY and CDR2 FYNNEI come from the germline V gene. With 5 bases removed from V and 7 bases from J, the gap between germline ends came to 12 bases. This CDR3 is 13 amino acids long.

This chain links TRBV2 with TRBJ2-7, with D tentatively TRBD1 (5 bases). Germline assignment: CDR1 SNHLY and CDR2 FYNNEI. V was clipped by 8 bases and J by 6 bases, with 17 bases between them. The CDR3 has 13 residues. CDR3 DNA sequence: TGTGCCAGCGATTGGGGCCCAGGGCTCGAGCAGTACTTC. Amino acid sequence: CASDWGPGLEQYF.

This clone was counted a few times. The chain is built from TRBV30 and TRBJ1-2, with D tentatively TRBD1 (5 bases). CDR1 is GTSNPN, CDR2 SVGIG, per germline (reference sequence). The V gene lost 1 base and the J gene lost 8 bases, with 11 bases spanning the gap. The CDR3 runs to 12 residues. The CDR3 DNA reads TGTGCCTGGAGTGGCCAGGGATTGGGCTACACCTTC. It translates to CAWSGQGLGYTF. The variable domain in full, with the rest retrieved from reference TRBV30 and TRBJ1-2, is SQTIHQWPATLVQPVGSPLSLECTVEGTSNPNLYWYRQAAGRGLQLLFYSVGIGQISSEVPQNLSASRPQDRQFILSSKKLLLSDSGFYLCAWSGQGLGYTFGSGTRLTVV.

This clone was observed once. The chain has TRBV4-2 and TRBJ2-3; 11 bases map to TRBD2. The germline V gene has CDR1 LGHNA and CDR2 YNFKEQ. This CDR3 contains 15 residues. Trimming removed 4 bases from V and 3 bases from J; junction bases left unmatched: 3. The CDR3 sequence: CASSPRTSGTDTQYF. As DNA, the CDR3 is TGTGCCAGCAGCCCGCGGACTAGCGGGACAGATACGCAGTATTTT.

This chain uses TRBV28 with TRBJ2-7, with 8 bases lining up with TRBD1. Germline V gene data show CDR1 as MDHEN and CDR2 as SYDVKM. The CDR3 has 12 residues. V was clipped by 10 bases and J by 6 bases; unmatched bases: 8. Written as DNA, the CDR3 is TGTGCCACCTCGACAGGGGTGAGCGAGCAGTACTTC. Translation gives CATSTGVSEQYF.

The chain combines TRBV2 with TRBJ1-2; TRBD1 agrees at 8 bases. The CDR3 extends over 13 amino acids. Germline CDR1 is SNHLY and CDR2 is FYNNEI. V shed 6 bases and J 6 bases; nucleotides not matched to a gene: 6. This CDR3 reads CASRGQDENGYTF. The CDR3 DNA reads TGTGCCAGCAGGGGACAGGACGAAAATGGCTACACCTTC.